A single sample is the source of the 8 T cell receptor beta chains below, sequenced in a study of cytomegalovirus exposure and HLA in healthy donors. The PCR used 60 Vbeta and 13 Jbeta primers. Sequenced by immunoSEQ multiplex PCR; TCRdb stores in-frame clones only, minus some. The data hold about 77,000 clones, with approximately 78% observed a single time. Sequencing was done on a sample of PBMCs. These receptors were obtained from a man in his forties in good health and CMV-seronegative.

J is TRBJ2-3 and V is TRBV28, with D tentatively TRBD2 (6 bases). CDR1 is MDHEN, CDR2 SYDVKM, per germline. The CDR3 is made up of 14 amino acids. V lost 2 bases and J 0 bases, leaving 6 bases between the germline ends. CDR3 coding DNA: TGTGCCAGCAGTTTAAGCGGGAGCACAGATACGCAGTATTTT. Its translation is CASSLSGSTDTQYF.

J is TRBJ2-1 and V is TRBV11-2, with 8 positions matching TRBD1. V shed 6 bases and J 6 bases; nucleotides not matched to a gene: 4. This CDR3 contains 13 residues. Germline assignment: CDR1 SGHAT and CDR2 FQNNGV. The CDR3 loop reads CASSRTGSNEQFF. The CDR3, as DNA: TGTGCCAGCAGTAGGACAGGGTCCAATGAGCAGTTCTTC.

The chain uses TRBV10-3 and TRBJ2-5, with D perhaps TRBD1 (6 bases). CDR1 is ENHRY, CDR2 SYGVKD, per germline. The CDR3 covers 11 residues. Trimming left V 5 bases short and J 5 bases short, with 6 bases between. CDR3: CAISRGETQYF. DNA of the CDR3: TGTGCCATCAGTAGGGGGGAGACCCAGTACTTC.

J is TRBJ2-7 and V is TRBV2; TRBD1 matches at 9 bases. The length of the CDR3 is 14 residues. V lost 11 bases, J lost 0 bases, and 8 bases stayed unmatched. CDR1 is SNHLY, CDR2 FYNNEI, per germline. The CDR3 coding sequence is TGTGCCCTACTGGGACAGGGACGCTCCTACGAGCAGTACTTC. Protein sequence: CALLGQGRSYEQYF.

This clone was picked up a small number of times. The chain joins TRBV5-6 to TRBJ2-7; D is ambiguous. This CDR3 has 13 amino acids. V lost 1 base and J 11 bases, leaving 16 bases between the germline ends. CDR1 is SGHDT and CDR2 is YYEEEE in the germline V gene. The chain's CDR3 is CASSLQMVRTEYF. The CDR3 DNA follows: TGTGCCAGCAGCTTGCAAATGGTTAGAACTGAGTACTTC. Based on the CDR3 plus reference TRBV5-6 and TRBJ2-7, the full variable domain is DAGVTQSPTHLIKTRGQQVTLRCSPKSGHDTVSWYQQALGQGPQFIFQYYEEEERQRGNFPDRFSGHQFPNYSSELNVNALLLGDSALYLCASSLQMVRTEYFGPGTRLTVT.

The CDR3 nucleotides are TGCGCCAGCAGCCAAGGATCAGGGTTATATGGCTACACCTTC. Residues: CASSQGSGLYGYTF. This chain connects TRBV4-1 to TRBJ1-2, with D tentatively TRBD1 (5 bases). The germline V gene encodes CDR1 MGHRA and CDR2 YSYEKL. V lost 1 base and J lost 5, with 11 bases in between. The length of the CDR3 is 14 residues.

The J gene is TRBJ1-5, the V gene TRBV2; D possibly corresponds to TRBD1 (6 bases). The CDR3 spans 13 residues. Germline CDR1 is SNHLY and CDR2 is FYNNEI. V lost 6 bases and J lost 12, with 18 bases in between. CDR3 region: CASRGVGHPRQHF. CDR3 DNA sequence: TGTGCCAGCAGGGGAGTGGGACACCCACGCCAGCATTTT.

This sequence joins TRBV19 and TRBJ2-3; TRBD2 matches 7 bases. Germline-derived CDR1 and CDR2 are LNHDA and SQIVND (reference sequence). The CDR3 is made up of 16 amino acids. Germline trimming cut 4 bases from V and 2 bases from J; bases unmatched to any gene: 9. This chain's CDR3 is CASSTATSAFTDTQYF. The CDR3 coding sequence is TGTGCCAGTAGTACCGCCACTAGCGCCTTCACAGATACGCAGTATTTT.